Reported below is one TCR beta chain. Method: immunoSEQ multiplex PCR; TCRdb's copy keeps in-frame clones and lacks some. The sample holds roughly 65,000 clones, 85% to 90% seen once. Per germline, CDR1 KGHSH and CDR2 LQKENI. The V gene lost 4 bases and the J gene lost 4 bases, with 14 bases spanning the gap. This CDR3 region has 14 residues. This sample is part of a study of OX40 agonist ivuxolimab in advanced cancers. The overall study: In this cohort, patients received ivuxolimab, an agonistic anti-OX40 (CD134) antibody. Three patients showed partial responses: one hepatocellular carcinoma and two cutaneous melanoma cases. Cohort: 80% to 90% men, mean age 60, aged about 23 to 80. About 40% of patients had received prior checkpoint inhibitor therapy.

The sample consisted of CD4+ or CD8+ T cells sorted from blood, taken in a trial of the OX40 agonist ivuxolimab. The TCR comes from an adult with an advanced solid tumor such as melanoma, head and neck, liver or kidney cancer. The V gene is TRBV18, the J gene TRBJ2-7; D not resolved. The CDR3 DNA follows: TGTGCCAGCTCACAACTGGGATTTGAGTACGAGCAGTACTTC. This sequence encodes CASSQLGFEYEQYF. Variable domain in full (rest from reference TRBV18 and TRBJ2-7): NAGVMQNPRHLVRRRGQEARLRCSPMKGHSHVYWYRQLPEEGLKFMVYLQKENIIDESGMPKERFSAEFPKEGPSILRIQQVVRGDSAAYFCASSQLGFEYEQYFGPGTRLTVT.